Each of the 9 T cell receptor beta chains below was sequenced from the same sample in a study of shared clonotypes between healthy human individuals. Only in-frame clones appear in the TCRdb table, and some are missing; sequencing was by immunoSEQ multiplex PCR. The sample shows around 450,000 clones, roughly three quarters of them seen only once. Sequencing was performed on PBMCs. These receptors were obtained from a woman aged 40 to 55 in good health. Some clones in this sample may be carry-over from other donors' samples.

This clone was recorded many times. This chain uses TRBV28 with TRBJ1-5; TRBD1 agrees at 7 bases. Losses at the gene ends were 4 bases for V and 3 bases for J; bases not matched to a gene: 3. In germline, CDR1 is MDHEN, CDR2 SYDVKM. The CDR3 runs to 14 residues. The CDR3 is CASSYRGYNQPQHF. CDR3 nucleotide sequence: TGTGCCAGCAGTTACAGGGGCTACAATCAGCCCCAGCATTTT.

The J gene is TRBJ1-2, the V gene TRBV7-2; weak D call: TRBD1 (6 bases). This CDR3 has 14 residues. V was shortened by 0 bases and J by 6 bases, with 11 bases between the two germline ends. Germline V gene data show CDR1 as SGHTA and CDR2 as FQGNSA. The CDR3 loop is CASSLANRVHGYTF. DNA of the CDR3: TGTGCCAGCAGCTTAGCGAACAGGGTCCATGGCTACACCTTC.

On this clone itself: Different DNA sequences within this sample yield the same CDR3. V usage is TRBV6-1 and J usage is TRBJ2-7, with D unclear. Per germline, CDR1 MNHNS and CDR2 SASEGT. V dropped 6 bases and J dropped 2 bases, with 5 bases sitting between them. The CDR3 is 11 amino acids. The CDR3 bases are TGTGCCAGCAGGATTGCCTACGAGCAGTACTTC. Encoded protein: CASRIAYEQYF.

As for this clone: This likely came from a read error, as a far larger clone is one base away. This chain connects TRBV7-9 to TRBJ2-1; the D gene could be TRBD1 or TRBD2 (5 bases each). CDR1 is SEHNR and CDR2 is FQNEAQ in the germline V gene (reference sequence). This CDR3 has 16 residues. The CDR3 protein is CASSPPEGTSYNERFF. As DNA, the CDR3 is TGTGCCAGCAGCCCCCCCGAAGGGACCTCCTACAATGAGCGGTTCTTC.

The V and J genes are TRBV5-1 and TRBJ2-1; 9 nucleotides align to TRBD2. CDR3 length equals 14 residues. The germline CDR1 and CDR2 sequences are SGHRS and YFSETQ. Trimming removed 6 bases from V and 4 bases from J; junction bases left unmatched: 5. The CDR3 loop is CASTETSGYNEQFF. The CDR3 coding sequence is TGCGCCAGCACAGAGACTAGCGGTTACAATGAGCAGTTCTTC.

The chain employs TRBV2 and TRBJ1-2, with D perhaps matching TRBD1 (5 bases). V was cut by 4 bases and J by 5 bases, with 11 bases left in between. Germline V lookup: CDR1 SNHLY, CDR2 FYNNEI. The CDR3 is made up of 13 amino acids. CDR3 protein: CASSGDSSYGYTF. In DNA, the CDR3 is TGTGCCAGCAGTGGTGACAGCTCTTATGGCTACACCTTC.

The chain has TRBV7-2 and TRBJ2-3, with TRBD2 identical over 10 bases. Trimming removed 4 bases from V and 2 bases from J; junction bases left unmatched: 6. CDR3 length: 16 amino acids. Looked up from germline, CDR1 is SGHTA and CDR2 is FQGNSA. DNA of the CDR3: TGTGCCAGCAGCTCCGAACTAGCGGGGTCCACAGATACGCAGTATTTT. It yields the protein CASSSELAGSTDTQYF.

The CDR3 is CASLFSQYNEKLFF. The CDR3 nucleotides are TGTGCCAGCCTTTTCTCACAGTATAATGAAAAACTGTTTTTT. The chain carries TRBV27 and TRBJ1-4; no clear D. Germline loops: CDR1 MNHEY, CDR2 SMNVEV (reference sequence). The CDR3 totals 14 residues. Trimming left V 8 bases short and J 4 bases short, with 14 bases between.

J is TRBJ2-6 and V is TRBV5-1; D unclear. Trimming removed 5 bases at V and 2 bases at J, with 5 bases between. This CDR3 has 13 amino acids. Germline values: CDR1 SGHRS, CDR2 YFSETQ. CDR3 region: CASRKTGANVLTF. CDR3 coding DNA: TGCGCCAGCAGAAAAACTGGGGCCAACGTCCTGACTTTC.